This passage covers 18 T cell receptor beta chains from one sample sequenced in a study of OX40 agonist ivuxolimab in advanced cancers. Clones were read by immunoSEQ multiplex PCR, and TCRdb kept only the in-frame ones, dropping some. The table lists 60,000 to 90,000 clones, roughly 77% of them singletons, with 5% in the top ten. The source material was CD4+ or CD8+ T cells sorted from blood, sampled in a trial of the OX40 agonist ivuxolimab. These receptor sequences come from an adult with an advanced solid tumor such as melanoma, head and neck, liver or kidney cancer.

This chain's CDR3 is CASRQGFRYGYTF. The CDR3 DNA follows: TGTGCCAGCAGGCAGGGGTTCCGATATGGCTACACCTTC. The chain employs TRBV6-5 and TRBJ1-2; tentative D call: TRBD1 (6 bases). The CDR3 consists of 13 residues. The germline CDR1 and CDR2 sequences are MNHEY and SVGAGI. V gave up 6 bases and J gave up 5 bases, with 13 bases separating them.

J is TRBJ1-1 and V is TRBV5-1; D remains ambiguous. The CDR3 loop spans 17 amino acids. Germline-derived CDR1 and CDR2 are SGHRS and YFSETQ. The V end was cut by 4 bases, the J end by 0 bases, with 19 bases between. As DNA, the CDR3 is TGCGCCAGCAGCCCATCCGGCGGTCCTAGGGTGAACACTGAAGCTTTCTTT. Translating it yields CASSPSGGPRVNTEAFF.

This sequence joins TRBV27 and TRBJ1-4; D gene uncertain. The germline V gene has CDR1 MNHEY and CDR2 SMNVEV (reference sequence). The CDR3 is 11 amino acids. V lost 11 bases and J lost 5, with 9 bases in between. CDR3 in DNA: TGTGCCTCGCGGTACAATGAAAAACTGTTTTTT. Encoded protein: CASRYNEKLFF.

The rearrangement joins TRBV6-1 to TRBJ2-7, with 8 bases lining up with TRBD1. The CDR3 runs 14 residues. Germline V lookup: CDR1 MNHNS, CDR2 SASEGT. V gave up 7 bases and J gave up 4 bases; unmatched junction bases: 9. CDR3: CASTPGTGDYEQYF. DNA for the CDR3: TGTGCCAGCACCCCCGGGACAGGAGATTACGAGCAGTACTTC.

The chain links TRBV5-1 to TRBJ2-2, with 8 bases lining up with TRBD1. The CDR3 loop spans 17 amino acids. The junction had 11 bases not matched to a gene; V was cut back by 3 bases and J by 4 bases. CDR1 and CDR2 from the germline V gene are SGHRS and YFSETQ. The CDR3 protein is CASSSIRGLDGTGELFF. Here the CDR3 DNA reads TGCGCCAGCAGCTCAATCAGGGGGCTGGACGGCACCGGGGAGCTGTTTTTT.

This clone appeared a single time. The chain has TRBV5-5 and TRBJ1-2; unclear D gene. V lost 4 bases and J 2 bases, leaving 21 bases between the germline ends. The germline V gene encodes CDR1 SGHKS and CDR2 YYEKEE (reference sequence). This CDR3 region has 17 residues. In DNA form, the CDR3 reads TGTGCCAGCAGCGAGCCGGGTAGAAGGTATTCGAACTATGGCTACACCTTC. This gives the protein CASSEPGRRYSNYGYTF.

The chain combines TRBV6-6 with TRBJ2-7; D gene ambiguous. CDR1 MNHNY and CDR2 SVGAGI come from the germline V gene (reference sequence). The CDR3 consists of 15 residues. Trimming removed 0 bases at V and 3 bases at J, with 12 bases between. CDR3 in DNA: TGTGCCAGCAGTTACTCGCCCAGACACTACTACGAGCAGTACTTC. It is translated as CASSYSPRHYYEQYF.

The V gene is TRBV5-1, the J gene TRBJ1-3, with a possible D match to TRBD1 (6 bases). CDR1 and CDR2 from the germline V gene are SGHRS and YFSETQ. This CDR3 has 16 amino acids. Trimming pared 2 bases from V and 0 bases from J, leaving 12 bases between. The CDR3 region is CASSFDRTSSGNTIYF. The CDR3 DNA follows: TGCGCCAGCAGCTTTGACAGGACGAGCTCTGGAAACACCATATATTTT.

J is TRBJ2-5 and V is TRBV5-1; no reliable D call. Germline-derived CDR1 and CDR2 are SGHRS and YFSETQ. Trimming shortened V by 5 bases and J by 5 bases, and 13 bases separated the two germline ends. This CDR3 contains 13 residues. CDR3 DNA: TGCGCCAGCAGTGGGCAGCCGGGTGAGACCCAGTACTTC. The encoded protein is CASSGQPGETQYF.

This chain connects TRBV27 to TRBJ1-5; D might be TRBD1 (5 bases). The V end was cut by 5 bases, the J end by 5 bases, with 19 bases between. This CDR3 contains 16 residues. The germline V gene has CDR1 MNHEY and CDR2 SMNVEV (reference sequence). CDR3 sequence (DNA): TGTGCCAGCAGTGGAGCTGGGGGGGTAGGGTATCAGCCCCAGCATTTT. As protein: CASSGAGGVGYQPQHF.

Only a few counts were recorded for this clone. The chain carries TRBV11-2 and TRBJ2-2; maybe TRBD2 (5 bases). The CDR3 totals 13 residues. The V and J ends lost 4 bases and 4 bases respectively, with 7 bases between them. Germline assignment: CDR1 SGHAT and CDR2 FQNNGV. CDR3 loop: CASSYSVTGELFF. The CDR3 DNA sequence: TGTGCCAGCAGCTATAGCGTCACCGGGGAGCTGTTTTTT.

The chain has TRBV18 and TRBJ1-4; no reliable D call. The CDR3 has 14 residues. Germline V CDR1 and CDR2: KGHSH, LQKENI. Between the trimmed V and J ends, which lost 0 bases and 4 bases, there was a span of 6 bases. CDR3 loop: CASSPPGSNEKLFF. CDR3 coding DNA: TGTGCCAGCTCACCACCGGGAAGTAATGAAAAACTGTTTTTT.

The V and J genes are TRBV30 and TRBJ1-1; D gene uncertain. This CDR3 comprises 11 residues. V was pared by 4 bases and J by 8 bases, with 11 bases between. Per the germline V gene, CDR1 is GTSNPN and CDR2 is SVGIG (reference sequence). CDR3 DNA: TGTGCCTGGAAGCTCGAAAGCGAAGCTTTCTTT. Translation: CAWKLESEAFF.

V gene TRBV29-1 combines with J gene TRBJ2-3; no clear D gene. CDR1 SQVTM and CDR2 ANQGSEA come from the germline V gene. V was pared by 7 bases and J by 9 bases, with 17 bases between. There are 12 residues in the CDR3. DNA of the CDR3: TGCAGCGCCGGACCTTGGTTTGAGACGCAGTATTTT. Translating gives CSAGPWFETQYF.

J is TRBJ2-7 and V is TRBV5-6; D gene ambiguous. Trimming took off 4 bases at V and 5 bases at J, with 13 bases between the two ends. The CDR3 is 13 residues long. Per the germline V gene, CDR1 is SGHDT and CDR2 is YYEEEE. The CDR3 region has the DNA TGTGCCAGCAGCGGTCGGGTATACGACGAGCAGTACTTC. It codes for CASSGRVYDEQYF. Complete variable domain (other parts from reference TRBV5-6 and TRBJ2-7): DAGVTQSPTHLIKTRGQQVTLRCSPKSGHDTVSWYQQALGQGPQFIFQYYEEEERQRGNFPDRFSGHQFPNYSSELNVNALLLGDSALYLCASSGRVYDEQYFGPGTRLTVT.

This chain connects TRBV7-9 to TRBJ1-6; D gene uncertain. The CDR3 sequence is 12 residues long. Germline lookup yields CDR1 SEHNR and CDR2 FQNEAQ (reference sequence). Trimming pared 6 bases from V and 15 bases from J, leaving 15 bases between. Written as DNA, the CDR3 is TGTGCCAGCAGTTCCACGGAGAGCAGCCTCCACTTT. Protein sequence: CASSSTESSLHF.

The chain couples TRBV4-1 to TRBJ2-4; a possible D gene is TRBD2 (6 bases). From germline, CDR1 is MGHRA and CDR2 YSYEKL. Trimming took 2 bases from V and 8 from J, leaving 13 bases between them. The CDR3 is made up of 14 amino acids. CDR3 sequence reads: CASSQPRLGDIQYF. The CDR3, as DNA: TGCGCCAGCAGCCAACCTAGACTAGGGGACATTCAGTACTTC.

This clone is medium-sized within its sample. The chain recombines TRBV6-1 with TRBJ2-7, with TRBD2 identical over 9 bases. Germline CDR1 reads MNHNS; CDR2 reads SASEGT. CDR3 length: 15 residues. V lost 3 bases, J lost 1 base, and 4 bases stayed unmatched. Written as DNA, the CDR3 is TGTGCCAGCAGTGAGAGACTAGCGGAGTCCTACGAGCAGTACTTC. Translation: CASSERLAESYEQYF.